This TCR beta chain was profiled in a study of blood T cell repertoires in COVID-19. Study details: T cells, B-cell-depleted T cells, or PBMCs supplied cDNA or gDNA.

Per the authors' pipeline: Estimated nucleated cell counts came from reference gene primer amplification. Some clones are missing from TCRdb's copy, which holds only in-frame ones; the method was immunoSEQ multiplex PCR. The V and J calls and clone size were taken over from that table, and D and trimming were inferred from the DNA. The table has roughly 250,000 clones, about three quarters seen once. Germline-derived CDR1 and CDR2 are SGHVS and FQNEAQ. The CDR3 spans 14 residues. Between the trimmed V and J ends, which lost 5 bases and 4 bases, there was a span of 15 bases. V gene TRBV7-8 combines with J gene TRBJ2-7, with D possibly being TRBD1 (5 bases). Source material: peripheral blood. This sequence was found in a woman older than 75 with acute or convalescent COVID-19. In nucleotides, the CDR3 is TGTGCCAGCAGCCGCCCGACAGCCTTGTACGAGCAGTACTTC. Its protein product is CASSRPTALYEQYF.